The clone carrying this TCR beta chain was seen a few times. Antigen: not known. This entry comes from a study of human T cells and chemical hapten exposure. Study information: Patients having alopecia areata, totalis or universalis were mostly female.

MiXCR, run by TCRdb on the RACE reads, gives a single entry per CDR3 protein. The table includes around 120,000 distinct CDR3 sequences, roughly 15% detected once. Time point here: patch test 1, 2 weeks after DPC sensitization. As to treatment: therapeutic diphenylcyclopropenone sensitization with weekly scalp DPC. V lost 3 bases to trimming and J lost 2 bases, with 4 bases between them. This CDR3 is built from 12 residues. Germline CDR1 and CDR2: MDHEN and SYDVKM. General study points: Donors, who had alopecia, may show an immune response that differs from healthy people's.

The sequence was obtained from a man aged 18 to 29 with alopecia areata. Some clones in this sample may be carry-over from other donors' samples. The rearrangement joins TRBV28 to TRBJ2-5; D gene unclear. The source was whole blood, collected in connection with sensitization to the hapten diphenylcyclopropenone (DPC). CDR3 amino acids: CASSLAQETQYF. CDR3 DNA: TGTGCCAGCAGTTTGGCTCAAGAGACCCAGTACTTC.